This T cell receptor beta chain was recovered during a study of vaccination and CD4 T cells after COVID-19. Study-wide context: Median time from second vaccine dose to sampling was roughly 72 days (14 to 241). Control cultures were given a CEFX pool, an HIV-1 Nef pool, or no peptide.

In regard to this clonotype: The antigen is undetermined.

Specified treatment: approximately 9-day PBMC culture with coronavirus spike peptide pools or control peptides (ViraFEST assay). Germline-derived CDR1 and CDR2 are LNHDA and SQIVND (reference sequence). CDR3 size: 15 residues. Trimming pared 6 bases from V and 3 bases from J, leaving 12 bases between. Cultured CD4+ T-cell DNA underwent Oncomine TCR Beta short-read sequencing. TCRdb re-analysed the PCR reads in MiXCR, keeping a single row per CDR3 protein. The sample includes under 15,000 distinct CDR3 sequences, 40% to 50% seen only once; the top ten take less than 25%. The clonotype originates from a human donor who had recovered from COVID-19. Source: CD4+ T cells from blood, cultured in vitro, taken before SARS-CoV-2 vaccination. The chain uses TRBV19 and TRBJ1-6; D is possibly TRBD1 (5 bases). CDR3: CASREGSNYNSPLHF. The CDR3 coding sequence is TGTGCCAGTAGAGAGGGGTCAAACTATAATTCACCCCTCCACTTT.